The present TCR beta chain was sequenced within a study of response to subunit inactivated influenza vaccine. Findings and limits, study-wide: The authors offered the suggestion that each seasonal influenza vaccination recruits few new T cells.

Concerning this clonotype: What it binds is not known.

MiXCR was run by TCRdb on the RT-PCR reads, yielding one entry per CDR3 protein. The profile shows about 520,000 distinct CDR3 sequences, approximately 24% of them singletons. CDR3 size: 14 residues. Germline values: CDR1 MDHEN, CDR2 SYDVKM. Trimming stripped 6 bases from V and 1 base from J, with 12 bases between. The TCR sequence derives from a man in his forties or fifties who received an inactivated influenza vaccine. The specimen was CD4+ T cells sorted from PBMCs, collected 5 days after vaccination. This rearrangement joins TRBV28 to TRBJ1-1; tentative D call: TRBD1 (6 bases). DNA of the CDR3: TGTGCCAGCAGAACGCCGGGACAGAACACTGAAGCTTTCTTT. It translates to CASRTPGQNTEAFF.